A single sample gave rise to the 12 T cell receptor beta chains below, sequenced in a study of cytomegalovirus exposure and HLA in healthy donors (dated by TCRdb to the late 2010s). Library generation was performed with the immunoSEQ multiplex PCR assay. For the multiplex PCR, a mixture combining 60 forward primers for TCR Vbeta segments and 13 reverse primers for TCR Jbeta segments was used. Sourced from immuneACCESS, this table was stored by TCRdb with only in-frame sequences that have V and J called. A share of the clones is absent; for the studies checked, an unresolved V gene accounts for under half, and the remainder has no known explanation. The sample table lists more than 100,000 clones, more than 65% of them with a count of one. Around a tenth of the sample goes to the ten largest clones. Sample: PBMCs. The receptors originated from a woman aged 18-29 years in good health and CMV-seropositive.

This chain joins TRBV7-9 and TRBJ1-2, with no clear D. Per germline, CDR1 SEHNR and CDR2 FQNEAQ (reference sequence). The length of the CDR3 is 10 residues. Trimming stripped 10 bases from V and 5 bases from J, with 8 bases between. CDR3 protein: CATDGYGYTF. As DNA, the CDR3 is TGTGCCACCGACGGGTATGGCTACACCTTC. The whole variable domain, remainder taken from reference TRBV7-9 and TRBJ1-2, is DTGVSQNPRHKITKRGQNVTFRCDPISEHNRLYWYRQTLGQGPEFLTYFQNEAQLEKSRLLSDRFSAERPKGSFSTLEIQRTEQGDSAMYLCATDGYGYTFGSGTRLTVV.

The chain employs TRBV5-6 and TRBJ1-1; D is unresolved. There are 12 residues in the CDR3. CDR1 is SGHDT, CDR2 YYEEEE, per germline. V was cut by 4 bases and J by 7 bases, with 11 bases left in between. CDR3 DNA: TGTGCCAGCAGCGACCCCCGGGGTGAAGCTTTCTTT. As protein: CASSDPRGEAFF.

This sequence joins TRBV28 and TRBJ2-1; 9 nucleotides align to TRBD2. V gave up 4 bases and J gave up 8 bases; unmatched junction bases: 9. The length of the CDR3 is 15 residues. Per germline, CDR1 MDHEN and CDR2 SYDVKM. CDR3 nucleotides: TGTGCCAGCAGTTCCGGCGGGGGGGCCAGAGATGAGCAGTTCTTC. The encoded protein is CASSSGGGARDEQFF. Full variable domain (missing parts from reference TRBV28 and TRBJ2-1): DVKVTQSSRYLVKRTGEKVFLECVQDMDHENMFWYRQDPGLGLRLIYFSYDVKMKEKGDIPEGYSVSREKKERFSLILESASTNQTSMYLCASSSGGGARDEQFFGPGTRLTVL.

This clone was observed a few times. This rearrangement joins TRBV18 to TRBJ1-1; D is possibly TRBD1 (6 bases). Between the trimmed V and J ends, which lost 1 base and 5 bases, there was a span of 20 bases. This CDR3 is 17 amino acids long. Germline values: CDR1 KGHSH, CDR2 LQKENI. CDR3: CASSPRMTAGGGTEAFF. In DNA, the CDR3 is TGTGCCAGCTCACCACGGATGACCGCTGGGGGCGGGACTGAAGCTTTCTTT.

This rearrangement joins TRBV7-9 to TRBJ1-1; D not certain. The germline CDR1 and CDR2 sequences are SEHNR and FQNEAQ (reference sequence). With 7 bases removed from V and 1 base from J, the gap between germline ends came to 13 bases. The CDR3 runs 14 residues. CDR3 nucleotide sequence: TGTGCCAGCACTCCGGGATACTCGAACACTGAAGCTTTCTTT. Protein product: CASTPGYSNTEAFF. The entire variable domain, with the rest obtained from reference TRBV7-9 and TRBJ1-1, is as follows: DTGVSQNPRHKITKRGQNVTFRCDPISEHNRLYWYRQTLGQGPEFLTYFQNEAQLEKSRLLSDRFSAERPKGSFSTLEIQRTEQGDSAMYLCASTPGYSNTEAFFGQGTRLTVV.

This chain links TRBV7-8 with TRBJ1-1; TRBD1 matches at 7 bases. V was clipped by 3 bases and J by 0 bases; unmatched bases: 10. Looked up from germline, CDR1 is SGHVS and CDR2 is FQNEAQ. The CDR3 runs to 17 residues. The CDR3 nucleotides read TGTGCCAGCAGCTTGGGCTACAGGGGAAGGATGAACACTGAAGCTTTCTTT. It encodes CASSLGYRGRMNTEAFF. Drawing the rest from reference TRBV7-8 and TRBJ1-1, the complete variable domain is GAGVSQSPRYKVAKRGQDVALRCDPISGHVSLFWYQQALGQGPEFLTYFQNEAQLDKSGLPSDRFFAERPEGSVSTLKIQRTQQEDSAVYLCASSLGYRGRMNTEAFFGQGTRLTVV.

The V and J genes are TRBV4-3 and TRBJ2-1; 9 bases align to TRBD2. The germline V gene has CDR1 LGHNA and CDR2 YSLEER. Trimming removed 6 bases from V and 2 bases from J; junction bases left unmatched: 17. The CDR3 is 19 amino acids. The chain's CDR3 is CASRHLAGGRGETYNEQFF. The CDR3 nucleotides are TGCGCCAGCAGGCACTTGGCGGGAGGGCGGGGGGAAACCTACAATGAGCAGTTCTTC.

This clone was seen a few times. The genes are TRBV6-6 and TRBJ1-5; perhaps TRBD1 as D (5 bases). CDR1 is MNHNY and CDR2 is SVGAGI in the germline V gene (reference sequence). The CDR3 spans 11 residues. Trimming took 6 bases from V and 11 from J, leaving 11 bases between them. CDR3 sequence: CASRITGAQHF. The CDR3 DNA is TGTGCCAGCAGGATTACGGGGGCCCAGCATTTT.

V is TRBV28 and J is TRBJ2-7; possible D gene TRBD1, 7 bases. The V end lost 3 bases, the J end lost 0 bases, and 9 bases lay between the germline ends. The germline gives CDR1 MDHEN, CDR2 SYDVKM. There are 14 residues in the CDR3. This CDR3 reads CASSLQGGSYEQYF. Here the CDR3 DNA reads TGTGCCAGCAGTTTGCAGGGGGGCTCCTACGAGCAGTACTTC.

CDR3 sequence reads: CASSLVGTSGSHEQYF. The DNA for the CDR3 is TGTGCCAGCAGCTTAGTGGGGACTAGCGGGAGTCACGAGCAGTACTTC. The chain joins TRBV7-2 to TRBJ2-7; 14 bases agree with TRBD2. V lost 1 base and J lost 5; bases outside the gene matches: 4. The CDR3 is 16 amino acids. Per germline, CDR1 SGHTA and CDR2 FQGNSA.

This chain uses TRBV9 with TRBJ1-5; D may be TRBD1 (6 bases). The V end was cut by 5 bases, the J end by 5 bases, with 11 bases between. Germline CDR1 reads SGDLS; CDR2 reads YYNGEE. The CDR3 runs 13 residues. The CDR3 spells CASSRGAHQPQHF. The CDR3 DNA reads TGTGCCAGCAGTCGGGGGGCACATCAGCCCCAGCATTTT.

J is TRBJ1-2 and V is TRBV4-1; TRBD1 aligns across 10 bases. V was clipped by 4 bases and J by 4 bases; unmatched bases: 9. The CDR3 is made up of 16 amino acids. Germline CDR1 is MGHRA and CDR2 is YSYEKL. The CDR3 is CASSRDRGATLYGYTF. DNA of the CDR3: TGCGCCAGCAGCCGGGACAGGGGTGCCACTCTCTATGGCTACACCTTC.